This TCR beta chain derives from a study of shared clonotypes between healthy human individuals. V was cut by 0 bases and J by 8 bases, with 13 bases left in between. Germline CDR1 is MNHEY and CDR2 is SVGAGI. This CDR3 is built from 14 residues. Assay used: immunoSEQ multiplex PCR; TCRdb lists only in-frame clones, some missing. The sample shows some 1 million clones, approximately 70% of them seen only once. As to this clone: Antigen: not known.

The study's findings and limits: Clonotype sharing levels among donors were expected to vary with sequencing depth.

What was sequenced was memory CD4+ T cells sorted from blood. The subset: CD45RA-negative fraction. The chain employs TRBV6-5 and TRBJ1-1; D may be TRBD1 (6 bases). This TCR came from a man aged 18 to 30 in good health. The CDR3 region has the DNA TGTGCCAGCAGTTACTCGTACAGGGCTGGGGAAGCTTTCTTT. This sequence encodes CASSYSYRAGEAFF.